This TCR beta chain stems from a study of blood T cells in healthy people across ages. Study-level points and caveats: While age rose, TCR beta diversity per million T cells dropped in a roughly linear way.

Healthy individuals of Caucasian origin from Russia, aged roughly 6 to 100, served as donors. Per individual sample, total RNA of at least 6 micrograms was extracted. Remarks on this clonotype: Its antigen is not identified.

Germline V gives CDR1 ENHRY, CDR2 SYGVKD. This CDR3 comprises 14 residues. The V end was cut by 0 bases, the J end by 2 bases, with 6 bases between. A second PCR of roughly 6 to 12 cycles used a sample-barcoded 5' primer and a J-beta primer mix. No fewer than 3 million CDR3-containing paired-end reads came from each sample. Each CDR3 protein is one row after TCRdb ran MiXCR on the 5' RACE reads. Among approximately 940,000 distinct CDR3 sequences listed, 40% to 60% were seen once. This receptor was identified in a man aged 30 to 39 in good health. The chain combines TRBV10-3 with TRBJ2-3; no firm D call. Material: blood. CDR3 sequence (DNA): TGTGCCATCAGTGAGTCTACCATCACAGATACGCAGTATTTT. It encodes CAISESTITDTQYF.